This entry is about one T cell receptor beta chain. What this receptor recognizes is not known. One base away there is no much larger clone; base qualities are not given. The sample originates from a study of blood T cell repertoires in COVID-19 (TCRdb year 2020). For context, the study as a whole: Samples covering the acute and convalescent phases of COVID-19 were provided by collaborators in the United States, Italy and Spain. The material from the prospective study consisted of cDNA or gDNA derived from T cells, B-cell-depleted T cells, or PBMCs. Subjects who had been exposed to COVID-19, were actively infected with it, or had recovered from it provided the deeply sampled blood TCRbeta repertoires that made up the dataset. The repertoires were released in a freely available public database intended as a resource for research on the immune response to SARS-CoV-2. Samples came from the ongoing ImmuneRACE study (first 160 participants) plus 1,254 subjects from 6 global collaborators. Sample metadata almost always included a de-identified subject ID, COVID-19 status, age in years and sex. Where HLA class I and class II types were available, the types were taken from metadata supplied by the sample provider, not from assay-based typing.

Collaborating institutions collected whole blood in K2EDTA tubes following their own protocols. For TCRbeta analysis, collaborator samples were shipped as frozen whole blood, as isolated PBMCs, or as DNA extracted from either sample type. CDR1 and CDR2 are read off the germline V gene as MNHEY and SVGEGT. Cut back by 2 bases and 5 bases, the V and J ends lie 18 bases apart. Its CDR3 holds 16 amino acids, cysteine through phenylalanine. Only CDR3 DNA is held: 48 bases, read in frame from base 1. TCRbeta CDR3 regions were amplified from genomic DNA using the immunoSEQ Assay, a bias-controlled multiplex PCR. The source study handled its data this way. The number of nucleated cells in each sample was estimated by amplification of reference gene primers within the assay. To quantify the absolute abundance of each unique TCRbeta CDR3 rearrangement, sequence reads were collapsed and filtered. Productive Simpson clonality was computed per sample as the square root of Simpson's diversity index over productive rearrangements. TCRdb mirrors the immuneACCESS table, restricted to in-frame sequences. Some clones are absent from its copies; in checked studies, under half trace to an unresolved V gene, and the reason for the others is unknown. V and J calls and clone size follow that table, whereas D and trimming were derived from the DNA. The sample table shows about 190,000 clones, and about 85% are seen once. Approximately 1.1% of the sample goes to the ten largest clones.

Overall study outcomes, separate from this receptor: The quantity of clinical and demographic metadata differed by source and by participant and was supplied without curation.

The rearrangement combines TRBV6-2 or TRBV6-3 with TRBJ1-1; 6 matching bases give a weak D call of TRBD1. This clonotype was sampled from a young man with acute or convalescent COVID-19. The sample taken for sequencing was peripheral blood. The DNA is as follows: TGTGCCAGCAGTTACCATCCGGGACACCGACTAACTGAAGCTTTCTTT. Translated, this is CASSYHPGHRLTEAFF.